The present TCR beta chain was sequenced within a study of blood T cell repertoires in COVID-19. Whole-study context: Sample material is recorded as cDNA or gDNA derived from T cells, B-cell-depleted T cells, or PBMCs.

About this clone itself: A junction end diverges from the germline sequence, so it may reflect a read error.

The authors' processing: Reference gene primer amplification in the assay estimated nucleated cell counts. Repertoires were generated with immunoSEQ multiplex PCR, while TCRdb's copy carries only in-frame clones and drops some. V and J calls and clone size are as listed in that table; D and trimming were resolved from the DNA. The sample contains around 250,000 clones, 88% of which appear only once. This TCR was recovered from a woman aged 40 to 55 with acute COVID-19. The sequenced sample consisted of PBMCs or T cells enriched from blood (not recorded which).

CDR3 DNA sequence: TGTGCTAGCAGCTCCAGACTAGCGGGGAGCCTTAACTACGAGCAGTACTTC. Protein sequence: CASSSRLAGSLNYEQYF. The rearrangement links TRBV7-7 to TRBJ2-7; 11 nucleotides agree with TRBD2. This CDR3 spans 17 amino acids. Germline V gene sequence: CDR1 SSHAT, CDR2 FNYEAQ (reference sequence).